Each of the 30 T cell receptor beta chains below was sequenced from the same sample in a study of T cell therapy after organ transplantation. Their antigens remain unidentified. Here immunoSEQ multiplex PCR was the method, and the copy in TCRdb shows in-frame clones only, minus some. The sample holds over 20,000 clones; around 84% are singletons and the top ten take around a third. Time point indicated: 20-29 weeks after completion of therapy. The sequenced sample was CD8+ T cells from blood, obtained after autologous CMV-specific T cell therapy. The receptors were sampled from a human patient who had received a solid organ transplant and had CMV disease. A subset of T cells may come from the graft donor.

Worth noting for this clone: A clone one base away is much larger, so this may be a read error. The sample carries other DNA sequences with the same CDR3. V gene TRBV13 combines with J gene TRBJ2-7, with D unresolved. V lost 4 bases and J lost 7, with 8 bases in between. Germline-derived CDR1 and CDR2 are PRHDT and FYEKMQ (reference sequence). The length of the CDR3 is 11 residues. The CDR3 is CASSSLGEQYF. The CDR3 DNA follows: TGTGCCAGCAGCTCCCTGGGAGAGCAGTACTTC.

The chain employs TRBV27 and TRBJ2-1; D perhaps matches TRBD1 (6 bases). V was trimmed by 10 bases and J by 4 bases, leaving 11 bases between them. This CDR3 is 12 amino acids long. The germline V gene encodes CDR1 MNHEY and CDR2 SMNVEV (reference sequence). Here the CDR3 reads CATWDTYNEQFF. The CDR3 DNA is TGTGCCACCTGGGACACTTACAATGAGCAGTTCTTC.

The chain is built from TRBV9 and TRBJ2-5; D remains ambiguous. CDR3 length: 14 amino acids. CDR1 and CDR2 (germline): SGDLS, YYNGEE. V lost 0 bases and J 5 bases, leaving 11 bases between the germline ends. The CDR3 loop is CASSVENGRETQYF. DNA of the CDR3: TGTGCCAGCAGCGTAGAAAACGGTCGGGAGACCCAGTACTTC.

This sequence joins TRBV7-9 and TRBJ1-4; D is unclear. The CDR3 length is 13 residues. V lost 3 bases and J 8 bases, leaving 10 bases between the germline ends. CDR1 is SEHNR and CDR2 is FQNEAQ in the germline V gene (reference sequence). The CDR3 DNA is TGTGCCAGCAGCTTTCGACCCGGGGAAAAACTGTTTTTT. Encoded protein: CASSFRPGEKLFF.

The chain carries TRBV7-3 and TRBJ2-2; D is ambiguous. V dropped 4 bases and J dropped 1 base, with 13 bases sitting between them. There are 16 residues in the CDR3. The germline V gene has CDR1 SGHTA and CDR2 FQGTGA. Here the CDR3 reads CASSSNVLGNTGELFF. CDR3 sequence (DNA): TGTGCCAGCAGCTCTAACGTACTCGGGAACACCGGGGAGCTGTTTTTT.

This clone was counted once. This chain uses TRBV19 with TRBJ1-5; D remains ambiguous. Germline CDR1 LNHDA, CDR2 SQIVND (reference sequence). CDR3 length equals 11 residues. V lost 3 bases and J 15 bases, leaving 12 bases between the germline ends. CDR3 in amino acids: CASSMPGRWHF. CDR3 DNA sequence: TGTGCCAGTAGTATGCCGGGTAGATGGCATTTT.

The chain employs TRBV25-1 and TRBJ1-1; D is uncertain. CDR1 and CDR2 (germline): MGHDK, SYGVNS. V gave up 6 bases and J gave up 2 bases, with 4 bases separating them. The CDR3 is 11 residues long. The CDR3 DNA is TGTGCCAGCAGGGTAAACACTGAAGCTTTCTTT. Translated, it gives CASRVNTEAFF.

The count of this clone is one. This chain connects TRBV9 to TRBJ2-5; the D gene is possibly TRBD2 (7 bases). V lost 2 bases to trimming and J lost 5 bases, with 13 bases between them. CDR1 and CDR2 (germline): SGDLS, YYNGEE. This CDR3 is built from 14 residues. The CDR3 is CASSVLGGRETQYF. The CDR3 nucleotides are TGTGCCAGCAGCGTTCTGGGGGGGCGGGAGACCCAGTACTTC.

Concerning this clone: The CDR3 does not end in the conserved phenylalanine or tryptophan, so this is likely a read error. The DNA is left out, because the CDR3 cannot be placed on it with certainty; the CDR3 is given as TCRdb lists it. V usage is TRBV7-9 and J usage is TRBJ2-7; TRBD2 was called by the table and not checked on the DNA. The CDR3 is 10 residues long, ends included. In germline, CDR1 is SEHNR, CDR2 FQNEAQ (reference sequence). The CDR3 sequence is CASSLDSGSG.

The chain employs TRBV27 and TRBJ2-2; D remains ambiguous. This CDR3 is built from 16 residues. Germline CDR1 and CDR2: MNHEY and SMNVEV (reference sequence). Trimming cost V 1 base and J 1 base, with 10 bases left between them. CDR3 coding DNA: TGTGCCAGCAGTTTATTGTCGACACTGAACACCGGGGAGCTGTTTTTT. This translates into CASSLLSTLNTGELFF.

The chain couples TRBV5-1 to TRBJ1-2; D might be TRBD1 (6 bases). The CDR3 length is 13 residues. Germline CDR1 and CDR2: SGHRS and YFSETQ. Trimming stripped 4 bases from V and 9 bases from J, with 16 bases between. The CDR3 spells CASSSSGTPRYTF. The CDR3 DNA follows: TGCGCCAGCAGCAGTTCCGGGACACCACGCTACACCTTC.

This chain joins TRBV27 and TRBJ2-7; D remains unclear. There are 14 residues in the CDR3. The germline CDR1 and CDR2 sequences are MNHEY and SMNVEV (reference sequence). Trimming stripped 4 bases from V and 1 base from J, with 11 bases between. The CDR3 loop is CASSSHSASYEQYF. The CDR3 nucleotides are TGTGCCAGCAGTTCACACAGTGCTTCCTACGAGCAGTACTTC.

The chain links TRBV7-9 to TRBJ2-7; 7 bases map to TRBD1. The CDR3 loop spans 15 amino acids. Germline V lookup: CDR1 SEHNR, CDR2 FQNEAQ (reference sequence). Trimming removed 5 bases from V and 2 bases from J; junction bases left unmatched: 9. The CDR3 here is CASSSRQGPPYEQYF. The CDR3 bases are TGTGCCAGCAGCAGCAGACAGGGTCCCCCCTACGAGCAGTACTTC. Supplemented by reference TRBV7-9 and TRBJ2-7, the full variable domain reads DTGVSQNPRHKITKRGQNVTFRCDPISEHNRLYWYRQTLGQGPEFLTYFQNEAQLEKSRLLSDRFSAERPKGSFSTLEIQRTEQGDSAMYLCASSSRQGPPYEQYFGPGTRLTVT.

This clone is a singleton in its sample. The rearrangement uses TRBV5-6 and TRBJ1-1; D gene uncertain. With 0 bases removed from V and 0 bases from J, the gap between germline ends came to 9 bases. Germline CDR1 is SGHDT and CDR2 is YYEEEE. There are 15 residues in the CDR3. The CDR3 nucleotides are TGTGCCAGCAGCTTGGGGAATACAATGAACACTGAAGCTTTCTTT. Protein product: CASSLGNTMNTEAFF.

This clone was seen only once. The rearrangement joins TRBV7-9 to TRBJ2-1; TRBD1 matches 8 bases. The CDR3 runs to 15 residues. Trimming removed 4 bases from V and 0 bases from J; junction bases left unmatched: 2. The germline gives CDR1 SEHNR, CDR2 FQNEAQ (reference sequence). This CDR3 is CASSSTGVSYNEQFF. Here the CDR3 DNA reads TGTGCCAGCAGCTCGACAGGGGTCTCCTACAATGAGCAGTTCTTC.

The chain is built from TRBV5-1 and TRBJ2-5; weak D call: TRBD1 (5 bases). Germline CDR1 SGHRS, CDR2 YFSETQ. The length of the CDR3 is 16 residues. V lost 4 bases and J lost 5, with 21 bases in between. DNA of the CDR3: TGCGCCAGCAGCCCGGAAGGGGCCGTGGTTGGGGAGACCCAGTACTTC. Protein: CASSPEGAVVGETQYF.

This clone rates as medium-sized. The V call is TRBV6-5, the J call TRBJ2-1; 10 nucleotides align to TRBD2. CDR1 and CDR2 from the germline V gene are MNHEY and SVGAGI. Trimming took 6 bases from V and 4 from J; bases not matched to a gene: 6. The CDR3 is 15 residues long. CDR3 sequence (DNA): TGTGCCAGCAGCCTAGCGGGAGTTAGGTACAATGAGCAGTTCTTC. Its protein is CASSLAGVRYNEQFF.

This clone has just one count. This rearrangement joins TRBV7-6 to TRBJ1-6; D may be TRBD1 (5 bases). Germline V lookup: CDR1 SGHVS, CDR2 FNYEAQ. The CDR3 covers 16 residues. V lost 5 bases and J 0 bases, leaving 11 bases between the germline ends. The DNA for the CDR3 is TGTGCCAGCAGCCCGCGACAGAGCTCCTATAATTCACCCCTCCACTTT. Its translation: CASSPRQSSYNSPLHF. The entire variable domain, with the rest obtained from reference TRBV7-6 and TRBJ1-6, is as follows: GAGVSQSPRYKVTKRGQDVALRCDPISGHVSLYWYRQALGQGPEFLTYFNYEAQQDKSGLPNDRFSAERPEGSISTLTIQRTEQRDSAMYRCASSPRQSSYNSPLHFGNGTRLTVT.

This clone was counted only a few times. The rearrangement uses TRBV13 and TRBJ2-4; D remains ambiguous. V was trimmed by 2 bases and J by 0 bases, leaving 8 bases between them. In germline, CDR1 is PRHDT, CDR2 FYEKMQ (reference sequence). CDR3 length equals 15 residues. CDR3 sequence reads: CASSLRALAKNIQYF. The CDR3 DNA sequence: TGTGCCAGCAGCTTAAGAGCGTTAGCCAAAAACATTCAGTACTTC.

This rearrangement joins TRBV28 to TRBJ2-2; 10 positions agree with TRBD2. The CDR3 covers 17 residues. The V segment lost 7 bases and the J segment 4 bases; nucleotides outside the gene matches: 12. Per the germline V gene, CDR1 is MDHEN and CDR2 is SYDVKM. The CDR3 coding sequence is TGTGCCAGCATAGATAGTCTAGCGGGAGTCGTCACCGGGGAGCTGTTTTTT. Its protein product is CASIDSLAGVVTGELFF.

The chain joins TRBV29-1 to TRBJ1-2; possibly TRBD1 for D (5 bases). The CDR3 is 14 residues long. Deletions cut 7 bases from V and 9 bases from J, with 24 bases between. Germline V gene data show CDR1 as SQVTM and CDR2 as ANQGSEA. The CDR3 spells CSAPDPNRFGSYTF. In DNA form, the CDR3 reads TGCAGCGCCCCAGACCCGAACAGGTTTGGTAGCTACACCTTC. Looking up the rest from reference TRBV29-1 and TRBJ1-2 gives the full variable domain: SAVISQKPSRDICQRGTSLTIQCQVDSQVTMMFWYRQQPGQSLTLIATANQGSEATYESGFVIDKFPISRPNLTFSTLTVSNMSPEDSSIYLCSAPDPNRFGSYTFGSGTRLTVV.

The chain links TRBV5-4 to TRBJ2-7; 7 bases match TRBD2. V lost 0 bases, J lost 6 bases, and 6 bases stayed unmatched. This CDR3 has 14 amino acids. Germline V lookup: CDR1 SGHNT, CDR2 YYREEE (reference sequence). CDR3 bases: TGTGCCAGCAGCTTGGGCGGGAGTAACTCCGAGCAGTACTTC. Translated: CASSLGGSNSEQYF.

This clone was found once. This chain links TRBV13 with TRBJ2-1; D is unresolved. V lost 1 base, J lost 5 bases, and 0 bases lay in between. From germline, CDR1 is PRHDT and CDR2 FYEKMQ (reference sequence). This CDR3 has 11 residues. CDR3 amino acids: CASSLDNEQFF. In DNA, the CDR3 is TGTGCCAGCAGCTTAGACAATGAGCAGTTCTTC.

The chain carries TRBV6-6 and TRBJ1-2; 8 nucleotides match TRBD1. Germline CDR1 and CDR2: MNHNY and SVGAGI (reference sequence). CDR3 length: 15 amino acids. Trimming took 2 bases from V and 4 from J; bases not matched to a gene: 6. CDR3 sequence (DNA): TGTGCCAGCAGTTACAGCGGACAGGGTGGCTATGGCTACACCTTC. It yields the protein CASSYSGQGGYGYTF.

This clone was observed once. The chain combines TRBV13 with TRBJ2-1, with unresolved D. CDR1 and CDR2 from the germline V gene are PRHDT and FYEKMQ (reference sequence). CDR3 length: 17 amino acids. The V and J ends lost 0 bases and 0 bases respectively, with 12 bases between them. Here the CDR3 DNA reads TGTGCCAGCAGCTTAGGGCGGCTACCGAGCTCCTACAATGAGCAGTTCTTC. Its translation is CASSLGRLPSSYNEQFF.

This chain links TRBV4-2 with TRBJ2-5; 12 bases agree with TRBD2. This CDR3 region has 14 residues. From germline, CDR1 is LGHNA and CDR2 YNFKEQ. The ends lost 5 bases at V and 5 bases at J; junction bases unmatched: 3. CDR3 sequence (DNA): TGTGCCAGCAGCTTCGGGACTAGCGGGGAGACCCAGTACTTC. Residues: CASSFGTSGETQYF.

The chain combines TRBV5-4 with TRBJ2-1; D assignment may be TRBD1 or TRBD2 (7 bases each). CDR1 SGHNT and CDR2 YYREEE come from the germline V gene (reference sequence). The CDR3 is 14 amino acids. Trimming pared 2 bases from V and 8 bases from J, leaving 14 bases between. The CDR3 loop reads CASSFRGGSDEQFF. In DNA, the CDR3 is TGTGCCAGCAGCTTCAGGGGGGGTTCGGATGAGCAGTTCTTC.

J is TRBJ2-1 and V is TRBV4-1, with D possibly being TRBD2 (5 bases). Trimming took off 4 bases at V and 8 bases at J, with 15 bases between the two ends. Germline CDR1 MGHRA, CDR2 YSYEKL. This CDR3 comprises 14 residues. The DNA of the CDR3 is TGCGCCAGCAGCCCTTTGGTGGGGAGCGATGAGCAGTTCTTC. Translation: CASSPLVGSDEQFF.

The chain combines TRBV7-9 with TRBJ2-1, with no clear D. Trimming stripped 5 bases from V and 8 bases from J, with 10 bases between. The V gene's germline CDR1 is SEHNR and CDR2 FQNEAQ (reference sequence). The CDR3 consists of 12 residues. CDR3 nucleotide sequence: TGTGCCAGCAGCCCACGGGTGCATGAGCAGTTCTTC. Residues: CASSPRVHEQFF.

The V call is TRBV7-8, the J call TRBJ2-7; TRBD1 matches at 7 bases. After removal of 0 bases from V and 2 bases from J, the junction contained 7 bases not matched to a gene. The CDR3 extends over 16 amino acids. CDR1 and CDR2 from the germline V gene are SGHVS and FQNEAQ. CDR3 region: CASSLAVGQITYEQYF. CDR3 nucleotide sequence: TGTGCCAGCAGCTTAGCCGTGGGACAGATCACCTACGAGCAGTACTTC.